Below, 10 T cell receptor beta chains from the same sample are listed, as sequenced in a study of T cell clones after liver transplantation. Sequenced by immunoSEQ multiplex PCR; TCRdb stores in-frame clones only, minus some. The data show about 71,000 clones, approximately 80% seen once. Sequences were derived from CD4+ T cells from blood, sampled 12 months after liver transplant. The receptors here all came from a human patient who received a liver transplant. Some T cells may be supplied by the graft donor.

This chain joins TRBV6-5 and TRBJ2-7, with D tentatively TRBD1 (5 bases). There are 15 residues in the CDR3. V was shortened by 7 bases and J by 6 bases, with 22 bases between the two germline ends. The germline V gene has CDR1 MNHEY and CDR2 SVGAGI. In nucleotides, the CDR3 is TGTGCCAGCATCCCAGACCCCGGAAGGGGTACCGAGCAGTACTTC. Protein sequence: CASIPDPGRGTEQYF.

The V call is TRBV29-1, the J call TRBJ2-1, with D tentatively TRBD1 (5 bases). The germline CDR1 and CDR2 sequences are SQVTM and ANQGSEA. Trimming stripped 5 bases from V and 7 bases from J, with 21 bases between. CDR3 length: 15 amino acids. This CDR3 reads CSVSNPQSHRNEQFF. In DNA form, the CDR3 reads TGCAGCGTTTCTAACCCGCAAAGCCACAGGAATGAGCAGTTCTTC.

This clone showed up just a few times. The chain joins TRBV18 to TRBJ2-7; 9 nucleotides match TRBD1. V gave up 5 bases and J gave up 1 base; unmatched junction bases: 6. Per the germline V gene, CDR1 is KGHSH and CDR2 is LQKENI. The CDR3 runs to 15 residues. The CDR3 bases are TGTGCCAGCTCATCTCCGGGACAGGGATCCTACGAGCAGTACTTC. It encodes CASSSPGQGSYEQYF.

The chain combines TRBV9 with TRBJ1-1, with no clear D. CDR3 size: 14 residues. Trimming shortened V by 0 bases and J by 5 bases, and 11 bases separated the two germline ends. Germline CDR1 reads SGDLS; CDR2 reads YYNGEE. The CDR3 sequence is CASSVEPDHTEAFF. CDR3 bases: TGTGCCAGCAGCGTAGAGCCGGATCATACTGAAGCTTTCTTT.

The chain is built from TRBV2 and TRBJ2-7; 8 bases are shared with TRBD1. In germline, CDR1 is SNHLY, CDR2 FYNNEI. This CDR3 spans 14 amino acids. The J segment lost 2 bases and the V segment lost 6 bases, leaving 6 bases of the junction unmatched. In nucleotides, the CDR3 is TGTGCCAGCAGAGACAGGGGCCCCACCTACGAGCAGTACTTC. Translation gives CASRDRGPTYEQYF.

The genes are TRBV10-3 and TRBJ2-5, with TRBD2 matching over 9 bases. CDR3 length: 15 residues. V was clipped by 4 bases and J by 1 base; unmatched bases: 4. Germline CDR1 ENHRY, CDR2 SYGVKD. The CDR3 DNA sequence: TGTGCCATCAGTGGGGTGACTAGCGGCCAAGAGACCCAGTACTTC. This encodes CAISGVTSGQETQYF.

V is TRBV28 and J is TRBJ2-3, with 7 positions matching TRBD2. Trimming at V came to 2 bases and at J to 1 base, leaving 9 bases not matched to a gene. Germline lookup yields CDR1 MDHEN and CDR2 SYDVKM. The CDR3 is made up of 17 amino acids. The CDR3 loop is CASSLRVAGVGTDTQYF. As DNA, the CDR3 is TGTGCCAGCAGTTTAAGGGTGGCGGGAGTGGGCACAGATACGCAGTATTTT. The whole variable domain, remainder taken from reference TRBV28 and TRBJ2-3, is DVKVTQSSRYLVKRTGEKVFLECVQDMDHENMFWYRQDPGLGLRLIYFSYDVKMKEKGDIPEGYSVSREKKERFSLILESASTNQTSMYLCASSLRVAGVGTDTQYFGPGTRLTVL.

V usage is TRBV10-1 and J usage is TRBJ2-3; D might be TRBD1 (5 bases). Trimming stripped 8 bases from V and 6 bases from J, with 15 bases between. This CDR3 is 13 amino acids long. Germline V gene lookup returns CDR1 WNHNN and CDR2 SYGVQD (reference sequence). In DNA form, the CDR3 reads TGCGCCAGCTCCATCGTGGGGCTTGATACGCAGTATTTT. Translation: CASSIVGLDTQYF.

This rearrangement joins TRBV4-1 to TRBJ2-7, with 7 bases identical to TRBD1. The V and J ends lost 1 base and 3 bases, in that order; junction bases with no gene match: 18. CDR1 is MGHRA and CDR2 is YSYEKL in the germline V gene. CDR3 length: 19 residues. CDR3 loop: CASSQADRLLMGVNYEQYF. CDR3 sequence (DNA): TGCGCCAGCAGCCAAGCGGACAGGCTTCTCATGGGGGTAAACTACGAGCAGTACTTC.

This clone appeared a few times. V gene TRBV19 combines with J gene TRBJ2-2; D ambiguous. The V gene lost 5 bases and the J gene lost 0 bases, with 7 bases spanning the gap. The V gene's germline CDR1 is LNHDA and CDR2 SQIVND (reference sequence). The CDR3 has 14 residues. CDR3 in amino acids: CASSRTANTGELFF. In DNA, the CDR3 is TGTGCCAGTAGTCGGACGGCGAACACCGGGGAGCTGTTTTTT.